The rows below give T cell receptor beta chains drawn from one sample of a study of PD-1 blockade in classical Hodgkin lymphoma. The repertoire was sequenced with immunoSEQ multiplex PCR; TCRdb's copy has only in-frame clones and lacks some. The table has some 4,000 clones, roughly 70% seen once. Sequencing used peripheral blood mononuclear cells (PBMCs), obtained at baseline. All receptors derive from a human donor with classical Hodgkin lymphoma. CDR3s include the opening cysteine and the closing phenylalanine or tryptophan. The order of the fields is J gene, clone size, V gene, D gene, CDR3 DNA, CDR3 protein. A D gene is named only where the DNA matches it firmly. The listing skips clone size in some rows; elsewhere it reads once, few, many or a size class.

j_call: TRBJ1-1; clone_size: once; v_call: TRBV9; d_call: -; cdr3_nt: TGTGCCAGCAGCGTAGTCCTGCGAGGAACTGAAGCTTTCTTT; cdr3_aa: CASSVVLRGTEAFF
j_call: TRBJ2-2; clone_size: -; v_call: TRBV7-3; d_call: -; cdr3_nt: TGTGCCAGCAGCGCTGACACGAACACCGGGGAGCTGTTTTTT; cdr3_aa: CASSADTNTGELFF
j_call: TRBJ2-1; clone_size: large; v_call: TRBV5-1; d_call: -; cdr3_nt: TGCGCCAGCAGCTTGGCGGCCAGTTCCGATGAGCAGTTCTTC; cdr3_aa: CASSLAASSDEQFF
j_call: TRBJ1-1; clone_size: -; v_call: TRBV5-6; d_call: -; cdr3_nt: TGTGCCAGCAGCTTCGACATGGTGGGTGGCACTGAAGCTTTCTTT; cdr3_aa: CASSFDMVGGTEAFF
j_call: TRBJ1-2; clone_size: -; v_call: TRBV5-6; d_call: -; cdr3_nt: TGTGCCAGCAGCCCGGACGGTACCGATCGATATGGCTACACCTTC; cdr3_aa: CASSPDGTDRYGYTF
j_call: TRBJ2-7; clone_size: -; v_call: TRBV7-2; d_call: -; cdr3_nt: TGTGCCAGCAGCTTCGGAGGGCTCTACGAGCAGTACTTC; cdr3_aa: CASSFGGLYEQYF
j_call: TRBJ2-3; clone_size: -; v_call: TRBV7-6; d_call: -; cdr3_nt: TGTGCCAGCAGCTTAGTAGGTACAGATACGCAGTATTTT; cdr3_aa: CASSLVGTDTQYF
j_call: TRBJ2-7; clone_size: -; v_call: TRBV7-2; d_call: TRBD1; cdr3_nt: TGTGCCAGCAGCCGGGGACAGGGGACCTACGAGCAGTACTTC; cdr3_aa: CASSRGQGTYEQYF
j_call: TRBJ2-3; clone_size: -; v_call: TRBV2; d_call: TRBD1; cdr3_nt: TGTGCCAGCAGTCCAGACAGGGGAGATACGCAGTATTTT; cdr3_aa: CASSPDRGDTQYF
j_call: TRBJ1-2; clone_size: -; v_call: TRBV7-2; d_call: -; cdr3_nt: TGTGCCAGCAGCCCCAGGGTAATGGACTATGGCTACACCTTC; cdr3_aa: CASSPRVMDYGYTF
j_call: TRBJ2-3; clone_size: -; v_call: TRBV9; d_call: TRBD2; cdr3_nt: TGTGCCAGCAGCGTAGACATAGCGGGAACCGTCACAGATACGCAGTATTTT; cdr3_aa: CASSVDIAGTVTDTQYF
j_call: TRBJ1-2; clone_size: -; v_call: TRBV9; d_call: -; cdr3_nt: TGTGCCAGCAGCGTAAAGGAACGGTACCCTGGCTACACCTTC; cdr3_aa: CASSVKERYPGYTF
j_call: TRBJ1-2; clone_size: -; v_call: TRBV5-6; d_call: TRBD1; cdr3_nt: TGTGCCAGCATCCTGACAGGGGGGAACTATGGCTACACCTTC; cdr3_aa: CASILTGGNYGYTF
j_call: TRBJ2-3; clone_size: once; v_call: TRBV6-4; d_call: -; cdr3_nt: TGTGCCAGCAGTGAGGGACCTTCCACAGATACGCAGTATTTT; cdr3_aa: CASSEGPSTDTQYF
j_call: TRBJ2-7; clone_size: -; v_call: TRBV7-2; d_call: TRBD2; cdr3_nt: TGTGCCAGCAGCCTTCGGACTAGCGGGGATGGTCCCTACGAGCAGTACTTC; cdr3_aa: CASSLRTSGDGPYEQYF
j_call: TRBJ1-1; clone_size: -; v_call: TRBV23-1; d_call: -; cdr3_nt: TGCGCCAGCAACCAGGGGCGCCTCGCCAACACTGAAGCTTTCTTT; cdr3_aa: CASNQGRLANTEAFF
j_call: TRBJ1-5; clone_size: few; v_call: TRBV27; d_call: -; cdr3_nt: TGTGCCAGCAAGTCAGGTACGGGTCGAAATCAGCCCCAGCATTTT; cdr3_aa: CASKSGTGRNQPQHF
j_call: TRBJ2-1; clone_size: -; v_call: TRBV5-5; d_call: -; cdr3_nt: TGTGCCAGCAGCTTGGAATTGGGAGGAAGCTTGGGGGAGCAGTTCTTC; cdr3_aa: CASSLELGGSLGEQFF
j_call: TRBJ1-5; clone_size: -; v_call: TRBV7-9; d_call: TRBD1; cdr3_nt: TGTGCCAGCAGCTTAGCGACAGGGAACCAGCCCCAGCATTTT; cdr3_aa: CASSLATGNQPQHF
j_call: TRBJ2-6; clone_size: -; v_call: TRBV6-1; d_call: TRBD1; cdr3_nt: TGTGCCAGCGAGGACAGGGGGAATACCAACGTCCTGACTTTC; cdr3_aa: CASEDRGNTNVLTF
j_call: TRBJ1-4; clone_size: few; v_call: TRBV7-2; d_call: -; cdr3_nt: TGTGCCAGCAGCCTTCTCCGGGACAAACTGTTTTTT; cdr3_aa: CASSLLRDKLFF
j_call: TRBJ1-2; clone_size: large; v_call: TRBV28; d_call: TRBD1; cdr3_nt: TGTGCCACCCTAACCCTTCCACAGGGGGAGGCCTATGGCTACACCTTC; cdr3_aa: CATLTLPQGEAYGYTF
j_call: TRBJ2-7; clone_size: -; v_call: TRBV27; d_call: -; cdr3_nt: TGTGCCAGCATGGGGGGGGCCTCCTACGAGCAGTACTTC; cdr3_aa: CASMGGASYEQYF
j_call: TRBJ2-2; clone_size: -; v_call: TRBV19; d_call: -; cdr3_nt: TGTGCCAGTAGTCCCCAGGGACCCCATATTAACACCGGGGAGCTGTTTTTT; cdr3_aa: CASSPQGPHINTGELFF
j_call: TRBJ2-7; clone_size: -; v_call: TRBV5-4; d_call: TRBD2; cdr3_nt: TGTGCCAGCAGCCACATTCTGACTAGCGGCGAGCAGTACTTC; cdr3_aa: CASSHILTSGEQYF
j_call: TRBJ1-2; clone_size: -; v_call: TRBV2; d_call: -; cdr3_nt: TGTGCCACCTGGATTAATGGCTACACCTTC; cdr3_aa: CATWINGYTF
j_call: TRBJ2-5; clone_size: -; v_call: TRBV7-2; d_call: -; cdr3_nt: TGTGCCAGCAGCTTAGGCCAGACCCAGTACTTC; cdr3_aa: CASSLGQTQYF
j_call: TRBJ2-3; clone_size: -; v_call: TRBV5-1; d_call: TRBD2; cdr3_nt: TGCGCCAGCAGACGGGGGGGTAGCACAGATACGCAGTATTTT; cdr3_aa: CASRRGGSTDTQYF
j_call: TRBJ2-3; clone_size: -; v_call: TRBV28; d_call: -; cdr3_nt: TGTGCCAGCGTGTCGGCAGGGAGGCCAGATACGCAGTATTTT; cdr3_aa: CASVSAGRPDTQYF
j_call: TRBJ1-2; clone_size: -; v_call: TRBV28; d_call: -; cdr3_nt: TGTGCCAGCAGTTTAACTACGGGGCTCTATGGCTACACCTTC; cdr3_aa: CASSLTTGLYGYTF
j_call: TRBJ1-3; clone_size: -; v_call: TRBV5-1; d_call: -; cdr3_nt: TGCGCCAGCAGCCTGGACAGTCTCTCTGGAAACACCATATATTTT; cdr3_aa: CASSLDSLSGNTIYF
j_call: TRBJ2-7; clone_size: few; v_call: TRBV5-4; d_call: -; cdr3_nt: TGTGCCAGCAGCTTGTATGGGCAGGACGAGCAGTACTTC; cdr3_aa: CASSLYGQDEQYF
j_call: TRBJ2-1; clone_size: -; v_call: TRBV9; d_call: -; cdr3_nt: TGTGCCAGCAGCGTATTCGGGGGTGTGAATGAGCAGTTCTTC; cdr3_aa: CASSVFGGVNEQFF
j_call: TRBJ2-5; clone_size: few; v_call: TRBV7-7; d_call: TRBD1; cdr3_nt: TGTGCTAGCAGCTTTGCCGGGACAGGGTATGAGACCCAGTACTTC; cdr3_aa: CASSFAGTGYETQYF
j_call: TRBJ2-4; clone_size: -; v_call: TRBV10-3; d_call: -; cdr3_nt: TGTGCCATCAAAAATCCCGGGGACATTCAGTACTTC; cdr3_aa: CAIKNPGDIQYF
j_call: TRBJ1-5; clone_size: -; v_call: TRBV9; d_call: -; cdr3_nt: TGTGCCAGCAGCCCTCAGGGGCGGGCCAATCAGCCCCAGCATTTT; cdr3_aa: CASSPQGRANQPQHF
j_call: TRBJ1-1; clone_size: -; v_call: TRBV9; d_call: -; cdr3_nt: TGTGCCAGCAGCCTCGACAGTAGAGTGAACACTGAAGCTTTCTTT; cdr3_aa: CASSLDSRVNTEAFF
j_call: TRBJ1-2; clone_size: once; v_call: TRBV2; d_call: -; cdr3_nt: TGTGCCAGCAGTGTGCTGGGAAACTATGGCTACACCTTC; cdr3_aa: CASSVLGNYGYTF
j_call: TRBJ1-5; clone_size: -; v_call: TRBV28; d_call: -; cdr3_nt: TGTGCCAGCCCTCGGACGGTTCAGAATCAGCCCCAGCATTTT; cdr3_aa: CASPRTVQNQPQHF
j_call: TRBJ2-3; clone_size: few; v_call: TRBV19; d_call: TRBD2; cdr3_nt: TGTGCCAGTAGTACTAGCGGGGGCACAGATACGCAGTATTTT; cdr3_aa: CASSTSGGTDTQYF